This TCR beta chain emerged from a study of cytomegalovirus exposure and HLA in healthy donors. General study findings and limits: Several of the most significant clusters appeared, in a later analysis, to be linked to common viral pathogens. A likely sequencing artifact accounted for one observed cluster of highly shared sequence variants. Reportedly, cytomegalovirus status was diagnosed with high sensitivity and specificity.

The V gene lost 3 bases and the J gene lost 5 bases, with 19 bases spanning the gap. The CDR3 spans 16 residues. The germline V gene encodes CDR1 SGHVS and CDR2 FQNEAQ. The donors comprised healthy bone marrow donors. Primers: 60 Vbeta forward and 13 Jbeta reverse. TCRdb's table, derived via immunoSEQ multiplex PCR, lists solely in-frame clones and lacks some. The sample consists of about 140,000 clones, around 73% of them appearing once. Worth noting for this clone: The antigen is unknown.

This clonotype was sampled from a female donor in good health and CMV-seronegative. The V and J genes are TRBV7-8 and TRBJ1-2, with D unclear. The specimen sequenced was PBMCs. CDR3 bases: TGTGCCAGCAGCTTTCGGACCGGGGATGGGCTATATGGCTACACCTTC. It translates to CASSFRTGDGLYGYTF.